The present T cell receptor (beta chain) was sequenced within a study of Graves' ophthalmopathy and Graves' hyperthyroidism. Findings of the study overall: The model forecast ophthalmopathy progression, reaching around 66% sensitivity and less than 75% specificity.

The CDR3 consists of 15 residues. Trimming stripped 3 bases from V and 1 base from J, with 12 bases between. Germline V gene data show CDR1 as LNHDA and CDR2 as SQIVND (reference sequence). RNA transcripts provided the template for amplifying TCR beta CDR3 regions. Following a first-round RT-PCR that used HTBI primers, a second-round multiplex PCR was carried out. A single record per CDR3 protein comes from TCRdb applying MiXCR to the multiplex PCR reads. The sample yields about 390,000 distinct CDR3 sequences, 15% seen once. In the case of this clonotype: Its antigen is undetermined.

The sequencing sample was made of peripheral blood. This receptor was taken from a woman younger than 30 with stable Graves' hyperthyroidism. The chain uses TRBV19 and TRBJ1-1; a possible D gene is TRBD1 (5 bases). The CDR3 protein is CASSMSGGGNTEAFF. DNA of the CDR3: TGTGCCAGTAGTATGAGTGGCGGGGGGAACACTGAAGCTTTCTTT.